The rows below give T cell receptor beta chains drawn from one sample of a study of beta chain features in type 1 diabetes. Generated by immunoSEQ multiplex PCR, the TCRdb table keeps only in-frame clones and is missing some. The sample includes 150,000 to 200,000 clones, 50% to 70% seen only once; the top ten take about 0.089%. The sequenced material came from naive CD4+ T cells from blood. Receptor source: a man aged 25-45 years with type 1 diabetes. The CDR3 runs from the conserved cysteine through the conserved F or W. D genes are given only for firm matches. Part of the rows lack a size; the others show once, few, many or a class for expanded clones.

v_gene	d_gene	j_gene	abundance	CDR3nt	CDR3aa
TRBV4-3	.	TRBJ1-1	.	TGCGCCAGCAGCCAAGAAGCAGGTAACACTGAAGCTTTCTTT	CASSQEAGNTEAFF
TRBV7-2	.	TRBJ2-7	.	TGTGCCAGCAGCTCCCGGACAGACGAGCAGTACTTC	CASSSRTDEQYF
TRBV4-3	TRBD2	TRBJ2-3	.	TGCGCCAGCAGCCAAGTTTCAGCGGGGGTTAGCACAGATACGCAGTATTTT	CASSQVSAGVSTDTQYF
TRBV29-1	TRBD1	TRBJ1-2	.	TGCAGCGCGACAGGGGCCGGCCTAATCTATGGCTACACCTTC	CSATGAGLIYGYTF
TRBV30	TRBD2	TRBJ2-5	.	TGTGCCTGGAGTGCCGGGACTAGCGGAGAGACCCAGTACTTC	CAWSAGTSGETQYF
TRBV25-1	.	TRBJ1-1	.	TGTGCCAGCAGTGAAAGGGACGGGGGCACTGAAGCTTTCTTT	CASSERDGGTEAFF
TRBV29-1	.	TRBJ2-7	few	TGCAGCGCGGGGAGCTCCTACGAGCAGTACTTC	CSAGSSYEQYF
TRBV7-2	TRBD1	TRBJ2-1	.	TGTGCCAGTCAGTTGGGACAGGCATACAATGAGCAGTTCTTC	CASQLGQAYNEQFF
TRBV25-1	.	TRBJ2-6	.	TGTGCCAGCAGGGCCCCGGGACTCACTTCTGGGGCCAACGTCCTGACTTTC	CASRAPGLTSGANVLTF
TRBV25-1	.	TRBJ1-2	.	TGTGCCAGCAGTGAAGGACAAGCCTATGGCTACACCTTC	CASSEGQAYGYTF
TRBV9	TRBD2	TRBJ2-3	.	TGTGCCAGCAGCGCTAGCGGGGGGCCTCGCACAGATACGCAGTATTTT	CASSASGGPRTDTQYF
TRBV29-1	TRBD1	TRBJ2-1	.	TGCAGCGTTGAAGGTCAGGGGGCCTACAATGAGCAGTTCTTC	CSVEGQGAYNEQFF
TRBV29-1	.	TRBJ2-5	.	TGCAGCGTTGTAAAACAGGCGAAGAGTGGGACCCAGTACTTC	CSVVKQAKSGTQYF
TRBV6-5	.	TRBJ2-3	.	TGTGCCAGCAGTTACCATACCCGCACAGATACGCAGTATTTT	CASSYHTRTDTQYF
TRBV15	.	TRBJ2-5	.	TGTGCCACCAGCACCGACCGGTATCGCCAAGAGACCCAGTACTTC	CATSTDRYRQETQYF
TRBV30	.	TRBJ2-5	.	TGTGCCTGGAGTGTTACCAAGGTCGAGACCCAGTACTTC	CAWSVTKVETQYF
TRBV7-2	TRBD1	TRBJ2-5	.	TGTGCCAGCAGGCAACGGACAGGGGATTTTGAGACCCAGTACTTC	CASRQRTGDFETQYF
TRBV6-5	TRBD2	TRBJ2-3	.	TGTGCCAGCAGTTACAAAGCGGGGGGACCAGATACGCAGTATTTT	CASSYKAGGPDTQYF
TRBV9	.	TRBJ2-5	.	TGTGCCAGCAGCGTTCAGGGTCAAGAGACCCAGTACTTC	CASSVQGQETQYF
TRBV29-1	TRBD1	TRBJ2-5	.	TGCAGCGTTGAGCATCAGGGGGCTTGGGAGACCCAGTACTTC	CSVEHQGAWETQYF